What follows are 26 T cell receptor beta chains derived from one specimen sequenced in a study of blood T cell repertoires in COVID-19. The assay was immunoSEQ multiplex PCR, and TCRdb's table has in-frame clones only and misses some. Of 150,000 to 200,000 clones listed, 85% to 90% are singletons. The sample consisted of peripheral blood. The receptors were sampled from a man between 18 and 35 years old with active or convalescent COVID-19.

The V gene is TRBV30, the J gene TRBJ2-1, with 9 nucleotides matching TRBD2. The CDR3 length is 18 residues. CDR1 and CDR2 from the germline V gene are GTSNPN and SVGIG (reference sequence). V lost 2 bases and J lost 2; bases outside the gene matches: 13. Here the CDR3 reads CAWSIIPGLALTYNEQFF. As DNA, the CDR3 is TGTGCCTGGAGTATAATTCCGGGACTAGCACTTACCTACAATGAGCAGTTCTTC.

This sequence joins TRBV5-6 and TRBJ1-6; no firm D call. Germline V gene lookup returns CDR1 SGHDT and CDR2 YYEEEE. Trimming removed 1 base at V and 5 bases at J, with 13 bases between. The CDR3 totals 16 residues. In nucleotides, the CDR3 is TGTGCCAGCAGCTTGTCTTGGGCTTCGGATAATTCACCCCTCCACTTT. Translating gives CASSLSWASDNSPLHF.

V gene TRBV5-4 combines with J gene TRBJ1-1; perhaps TRBD1 as D (6 bases). V lost 2 bases and J 7 bases, leaving 24 bases between the germline ends. CDR1 is SGHNT and CDR2 is YYREEE in the germline V gene (reference sequence). CDR3 length equals 17 residues. CDR3 loop: CASSFGRDKDLTGEAFF. The CDR3 nucleotides read TGTGCCAGCAGCTTCGGAAGGGACAAGGATCTAACAGGTGAAGCTTTCTTT. The full variable domain, in which reference TRBV5-4 and TRBJ1-1 provide the parts outside the CDR3, is ETGVTQSPTHLIKTRGQQVTLRCSSQSGHNTVSWYQQALGQGPQFIFQYYREEENGRGNFPPRFSGLQFPNYSSELNVNALELDDSALYLCASSFGRDKDLTGEAFFGQGTRLTVV.

The chain combines TRBV5-4 with TRBJ2-2; D is perhaps TRBD1 (5 bases). The CDR3 spans 14 residues. Trimming left V 4 bases short and J 7 bases short, with 14 bases between. Germline loops: CDR1 SGHNT, CDR2 YYREEE (reference sequence). The CDR3 region is CASSPDMMVGELFF. The DNA of the CDR3 is TGTGCCAGCAGCCCGGACATGATGGTCGGGGAGCTGTTTTTT.

This chain connects TRBV6-5 to TRBJ1-5; TRBD1 aligns across 7 bases. V lost 5 bases and J lost 2; bases outside the gene matches: 6. The CDR3 contains 15 residues. CDR1 and CDR2 from the germline V gene are MNHEY and SVGAGI. The CDR3 loop reads CASSPWTGGNQPQHF. Written as DNA, the CDR3 is TGTGCCAGCAGTCCGTGGACAGGTGGCAATCAGCCCCAGCATTTT.

J is TRBJ1-1 and V is TRBV5-1; tentative D call: TRBD1 (5 bases). CDR3 length: 16 residues. Germline-derived CDR1 and CDR2 are SGHRS and YFSETQ. The V gene lost 6 bases and the J gene lost 6 bases, with 24 bases spanning the gap. The CDR3 nucleotides read TGCGCCAGCACGCGGGGGGACGAAATCGCTAGGGCTGAAGCTTTCTTT. It translates to CASTRGDEIARAEAFF.

CDR3 in DNA: TGTGCCAGCAGCGGGGGACAGGGGGTATACGAGCAGTACGTC. Translated: CASSGGQGVYEQYV. V and J are TRBV5-6 and TRBJ2-7; 11 bases line up with TRBD1. This CDR3 spans 14 amino acids. V shed 4 bases and J 4 bases; nucleotides not matched to a gene: 4. In germline, CDR1 is SGHDT, CDR2 YYEEEE.

In nucleotides, the CDR3 is TGTGCCAGCAGTGAAGGGATAGCGGGGGGCTACGAGCAGTACTTC. Translated: CASSEGIAGGYEQYF. The gene calls are TRBV2 and TRBJ2-7, with 10 bases lining up with TRBD2. The junction had 3 bases not matched to a gene; V was cut back by 1 base and J by 3 bases. Per germline, CDR1 SNHLY and CDR2 FYNNEI. The CDR3 contains 15 residues. The full variable domain, rest sourced from reference TRBV2 and TRBJ2-7, is EPEVTQTPSHQVTQMGQEVILRCVPISNHLYFYWYRQILGQKVEFLVSFYNNEISEKSEIFDDQFSVERPDGSNFTLKIRSTKLEDSAMYFCASSEGIAGGYEQYFGPGTRLTVT.

This chain joins TRBV7-9 and TRBJ1-4; D is unclear. The V end was cut by 5 bases, the J end by 5 bases, with 6 bases between. The CDR3 sequence is 12 residues long. CDR1 is SEHNR, CDR2 FQNEAQ, per germline (reference sequence). CDR3 amino acids: CASSASNEKLFF. CDR3 nucleotide sequence: TGTGCCAGCAGCGCGAGCAATGAAAAACTGTTTTTT.

The V gene is TRBV5-6, the J gene TRBJ1-3, with D possibly being TRBD1 (6 bases). The CDR3 consists of 16 residues. V was pared by 1 base and J by 0 bases, with 11 bases between. Germline lookup yields CDR1 SGHDT and CDR2 YYEEEE. This CDR3 is CASSLTGQNSGNTIYF. CDR3 coding DNA: TGTGCCAGCAGCTTGACGGGACAAAACTCTGGAAACACCATATATTTT.

A few counts support this clone. The V call is TRBV25-1, the J call TRBJ1-1; TRBD1 might be the D (5 bases). V shed 6 bases and J shed 1 base, with 12 bases lying between them. The CDR3 covers 14 residues. Germline loops: CDR1 MGHDK, CDR2 SYGVNS. CDR3 region: CASSLGAPNTEAFF. In nucleotides, the CDR3 is TGTGCCAGCAGCTTAGGGGCACCGAACACTGAAGCTTTCTTT.

This clone was detected once. This sequence joins TRBV11-3 and TRBJ1-3, with D tentatively TRBD1 (5 bases). The germline V gene has CDR1 SGHNT and CDR2 YENEEA. CDR3 length: 16 amino acids. V was cut by 2 bases and J by 4 bases, with 15 bases left in between. CDR3 bases: TGTGCCAGCAGCTTATCGTGGGCAGGGTCGGGAAACACCATATATTTT. As protein: CASSLSWAGSGNTIYF.

This sequence joins TRBV2 and TRBJ2-1; TRBD2 matches 11 bases. Germline trimming cut 8 bases from V and 6 bases from J; bases unmatched to any gene: 12. This CDR3 comprises 16 residues. CDR1 is SNHLY and CDR2 is FYNNEI in the germline V gene. The CDR3 loop is CASVTLLAGDINEQFF. The CDR3 DNA reads TGTGCCAGCGTGACCCTACTAGCGGGAGATATCAATGAGCAGTTCTTC.

The rearrangement uses TRBV5-1 and TRBJ2-5; possibly TRBD2 for D (5 bases). Trimming stripped 1 base from V and 5 bases from J, with 15 bases between. This CDR3 has 15 amino acids. Per the germline V gene, CDR1 is SGHRS and CDR2 is YFSETQ. For the CDR3, the DNA is TGCGCCAGCAGCTTGTCTTTCGGGGAAGGCGAGACCCAGTACTTC. Translated, it gives CASSLSFGEGETQYF.

V and J are TRBV10-3 and TRBJ1-3; weak D call: TRBD1 (5 bases). V was shortened by 2 bases and J by 0 bases, with 11 bases between the two germline ends. Germline CDR1 ENHRY, CDR2 SYGVKD. This CDR3 spans 16 amino acids. The CDR3 loop reads CAISETRQSSGNTIYF. The CDR3 DNA sequence: TGTGCCATCAGTGAGACTCGACAGTCCTCTGGAAACACCATATATTTT.

The rearrangement joins TRBV3-1 (or the pseudogene TRBV3-2) to TRBJ2-7; TRBD1 might be the D (5 bases). Germline V gene sequence: CDR1 LGHDT, CDR2 YNNKEL (reference sequence). This CDR3 comprises 15 residues. V lost 4 bases, J lost 2 bases, and 15 bases lay in between. The CDR3 sequence: CASSPALTATYEQYF. CDR3 nucleotides: TGTGCCAGCAGCCCAGCTTTGACAGCCACCTACGAGCAGTACTTC.

A single count supports this clone. The V call is TRBV6-5, the J call TRBJ2-1, with 7 positions matching TRBD1. The J segment lost 10 bases and the V segment lost 5 bases, leaving 8 bases of the junction unmatched. The CDR3 is made up of 13 amino acids. Per the germline V gene, CDR1 is MNHEY and CDR2 is SVGAGI. The CDR3 DNA reads as TGTGCCAGCAGTACACGACAGGGATTGGAGCAGTTCTTC. It translates to CASSTRQGLEQFF.

This chain connects TRBV11-2 to TRBJ2-1; 7 nucleotides align to TRBD2. Germline-derived CDR1 and CDR2 are SGHAT and FQNNGV. V gave up 1 base and J gave up 9 bases; unmatched junction bases: 6. This CDR3 comprises 14 residues. The CDR3 region has the DNA TGTGCCAGCAGCTTAGGAGGGAGGGCCCTTGAGCAGTTCTTC. It encodes CASSLGGRALEQFF. Full variable domain (missing parts from reference TRBV11-2 and TRBJ2-1): EAGVAQSPRYKIIEKRQSVAFWCNPISGHATLYWYQQILGQGPKLLIQFQNNGVVDDSQLPKDRFSAERLKGVDSTLKIQPAKLEDSAVYLCASSLGGRALEQFFGPGTRLTVL.

This clone occurred a few times. V is TRBV6-2 or TRBV6-3 and J is TRBJ2-7; 11 bases fit TRBD2. Germline V lookup: CDR1 MNHEY, CDR2 SVGEGT. The CDR3 loop spans 14 amino acids. V lost 5 bases, J lost 3 bases, and 3 bases stayed unmatched. The CDR3 DNA reads as TGTGCCAGCAGTACCACTAGCGGGGGCTACGAGCAGTACTTC. Translating gives CASSTTSGGYEQYF.

This rearrangement joins TRBV4-2 to TRBJ1-3, with no clear D. CDR1 and CDR2 from the germline V gene are LGHNA and YNFKEQ. Trimming left V 1 base short and J 1 base short, with 11 bases between. CDR3 length: 16 amino acids. DNA of the CDR3: TGTGCCAGCAGCCAAGTGGAGTGGCGATCTGGAAACACCATATATTTT. Translating gives CASSQVEWRSGNTIYF.

This clone was observed a single time. The chain recombines TRBV4-2 with TRBJ1-5; no clear D gene. The CDR3 is 13 residues long. Germline lookup yields CDR1 LGHNA and CDR2 YNFKEQ. V dropped 0 bases and J dropped 6 bases, with 6 bases sitting between them. DNA of the CDR3: TGTGCCAGCAGCCAAGATTTGGCTCAGCCCCAGCATTTT. This translates into CASSQDLAQPQHF.

Comments on this clone: The same CDR3 arises from other DNA sequences in this sample as well. The chain is built from TRBV7-9 and TRBJ1-5; TRBD1 might be the D (5 bases). Germline values: CDR1 SEHNR, CDR2 FQNEAQ (reference sequence). Trimming stripped 1 base from V and 5 bases from J, with 9 bases between. CDR3 size: 14 residues. CDR3 nucleotides: TGTGCCAGCAGCTTAGGGCAGGGCGATCAGCCCCAGCATTTT. Protein sequence: CASSLGQGDQPQHF. Full variable domain (missing parts from reference TRBV7-9 and TRBJ1-5): DTGVSQNPRHKITKRGQNVTFRCDPISEHNRLYWYRQTLGQGPEFLTYFQNEAQLEKSRLLSDRFSAERPKGSFSTLEIQRTEQGDSAMYLCASSLGQGDQPQHFGDGTRLSIL.

This clone has more than one count but fewer than ten. V and J are TRBV29-1 and TRBJ1-2; tentatively, D is TRBD1 (6 bases). Germline CDR1 reads SQVTM; CDR2 reads ANQGSEA. V was pared by 4 bases and J by 3 bases, with 12 bases between. The CDR3 extends over 13 amino acids. DNA of the CDR3: TGCAGCGTTGTGGGGGGGCAGGACTATGGCTACACCTTC. This translates into CSVVGGQDYGYTF. Full variable domain (missing parts from reference TRBV29-1 and TRBJ1-2): SAVISQKPSRDICQRGTSLTIQCQVDSQVTMMFWYRQQPGQSLTLIATANQGSEATYESGFVIDKFPISRPNLTFSTLTVSNMSPEDSSIYLCSVVGGQDYGYTFGSGTRLTVV.

The V call is TRBV6-5, the J call TRBJ2-4; TRBD2 agrees at 9 bases. This CDR3 is 13 amino acids long. Trimming at V came to 5 bases and at J to 9 bases, leaving 5 bases not matched to a gene. Germline loops: CDR1 MNHEY, CDR2 SVGAGI. CDR3 sequence: CASSRGRESIQYF. Written as DNA, the CDR3 is TGTGCCAGCAGTCGCGGGAGGGAGAGCATTCAGTACTTC.

This chain links TRBV7-9 with TRBJ1-2; 7 nucleotides match TRBD1. Trimming at V came to 2 bases and at J to 2 bases, leaving 5 bases not matched to a gene. The CDR3 runs 15 residues. The germline gives CDR1 SEHNR, CDR2 FQNEAQ (reference sequence). CDR3 bases: TGTGCCAGCAGCTTATCAGGGGGTAGGAACTATGGCTACACCTTC. This translates into CASSLSGGRNYGYTF.

The rearrangement joins TRBV5-1 to TRBJ2-1, with D maybe TRBD1 (6 bases). The CDR3 loop spans 16 amino acids. From germline, CDR1 is SGHRS and CDR2 YFSETQ. The V gene lost 3 bases and the J gene lost 6 bases, with 19 bases spanning the gap. CDR3 sequence (DNA): TGCGCCAGCAGCTGGGGTACAGGGTACTGGAGCAATGAGCAGTTCTTC. The encoded protein is CASSWGTGYWSNEQFF. The full variable domain, in which reference TRBV5-1 and TRBJ2-1 provide the parts outside the CDR3, is KAGVTQTPRYLIKTRGQQVTLSCSPISGHRSVSWYQQTPGQGLQFLFEYFSETQRNKGNFPGRFSGRQFSNSRSEMNVSTLELGDSALYLCASSWGTGYWSNEQFFGPGTRLTVL.